This entry is about one TCR beta chain. The data were obtained in a study of technical replicates of blood from a handful of donors. Libraries were prepared by immunoSEQ multiplex PCR; TCRdb keeps only in-frame clonotypes and omits some of them. The sample holds about 83,000 clones, roughly 92% seen once. This CDR3 has 18 residues. Germline CDR1 is MDHEN and CDR2 is SYDVKM. J was trimmed by 3 bases and V by 6 bases; bases with no gene match: 16. The sample comprised T cells isolated from PBMCs. V is TRBV28 and J is TRBJ2-7; 11 bases map to TRBD2. This receptor was taken from a human donor in good health. In DNA, the CDR3 is TGTGCCAGCAGCCCGACCGCGGGGACTAGCGGAATAAACTACGAGCAGTACTTC. Translating it yields CASSPTAGTSGINYEQYF.